Below, one TCR beta chain is given with its context. Reverse transcription of extracted RNA yielded cDNA, which provided the sequencing template. Method: immunoSEQ multiplex PCR; TCRdb's copy keeps in-frame clones and lacks some. The table includes some 160,000 clones, less than 70% detected once. Treatment: oral pan-JAK inhibitor, 5-10 mg twice daily. Peripheral blood, together with lesional scalp punch biopsies, was collected from alopecia areata patients. This specimen belongs to a study of CD8+ T cells in alopecia areata. Germline V lookup: CDR1 SQVTM, CDR2 ANQGSEA. The V gene end was trimmed by 4 bases and the J gene end by 5 bases; junction bases not matched to a gene: 10. The CDR3 consists of 15 residues.

The source of this sequence is a human donor with alopecia areata. This chain joins TRBV29-1 and TRBJ2-2; 7 bases agree with TRBD2. The material was CD4+ T cells sorted from blood, obtained at week 4, from a patient treated with tofacitinib. The CDR3 loop is CSVGLGRVGTGELFF. CDR3 DNA: TGCAGCGTTGGGCTGGGGAGGGTAGGGACCGGGGAGCTGTTTTTT.